This T cell receptor (beta chain) was recorded in a study of CD8 T cells in ankylosing spondylitis. In this sample, this clonotype turned up a few times. V was clipped by 3 bases and J by 2 bases, with 8 bases between them. The CDR3 is made up of 12 amino acids. The germline CDR1 and CDR2 sequences are DFQATT and SNEGSKA (reference sequence). 5'-RACE, quantitative and with molecular barcodes, yielded the TCR beta libraries. MiXCR, run by TCRdb on the 5' RACE reads, gives a single entry per CDR3 protein. The table includes nearly 350,000 distinct CDR3 sequences, 14% to 15% detected once. The source of this sequence is a male donor with ankylosing spondylitis or in good health (not recorded which). What was sequenced was blood, either unsorted or a sorted T cell fraction (not recorded which). This chain connects TRBV20-1 to TRBJ2-7, with D possibly being TRBD2 (5 bases). The CDR3 here is CSARVSAYEQYF. CDR3 nucleotide sequence: TGCAGTGCTAGGGTTAGCGCCTACGAGCAGTACTTC.